A selection of T cell receptor beta chains follows, all from one sample in a study of blood T cell repertoires in COVID-19. TCRdb keeps only in-frame clones here, not all; method: immunoSEQ multiplex PCR. The repertoire holds over 20,000 clones, roughly 90% seen once, with under 20% in the top ten. Sequencing was carried out using peripheral blood. These receptors were obtained from a man in his sixties or seventies with active COVID-19. The conserved cysteine and the conserved F or W are not part of the CDR3 here.

j_call v_call cdr3_aa
TRBJ1-1 TRBV6-6 ASSYSQNTEAF
TRBJ2-3 TRBV24-1 ATSDPGHPSGTDTQY
TRBJ1-3 TRBV11-2 ASSLGPDTIY
TRBJ1-1 TRBV11-2 ASSLSLGGGTEAF
TRBJ1-1 TRBV18 ASSGHLNTEAF
TRBJ2-3 TRBV5-1 ASSLGGTSGRQDTQY
TRBJ2-3 TRBV7-8 ASIKDSNTDTQY
TRBJ2-1 TRBV15 ATRQPGQATYNEQF
TRBJ2-1 TRBV6-5 ASSYSLAPYNEQF
TRBJ1-1 TRBV29-1 SVRDRGPSEAF
TRBJ2-6 TRBV29-1 SVEGAGGSLKANVLT
TRBJ1-3 TRBV3-1/TRBV3-2 ASSQGSSGNTIY
TRBJ1-1 TRBV7-3 ASSLEVNTEAF
TRBJ2-1 TRBV27 ASIHLAGGRYNEQF
TRBJ1-2 TRBV6-5 ASSYSGQGADYGYT
TRBJ1-3 TRBV5-1 ASSLRYPGSSGNTIY
TRBJ2-2 TRBV30 AWTYGTGVTGELF
TRBJ2-7 TRBV2 ASEKGGVSPYEQY
TRBJ2-3 TRBV5-8 ASSPWGLASTDTQY
TRBJ2-1 TRBV19 ASSLFGATEVGEQF
TRBJ2-7 TRBV4-1 ASSQDSDQRWEQY
TRBJ2-5 TRBV5-1 ASSNRGRRETQY
TRBJ2-1 TRBV20-1 SARHGVLGF
TRBJ1-2 TRBV3-1/TRBV3-2 ASSPDRRSNYGYT
TRBJ1-5 TRBV27 ASSLLPGVDQPQH
TRBJ2-7 TRBV10-3 AISNRDTFTYEQY
TRBJ1-2 TRBV19 ASNSGHFANYGYT
TRBJ2-6 TRBV2 ASTREGPGVMT
TRBJ2-1 TRBV30 AWSGGLASNEQF
TRBJ1-1 TRBV29-1 SVEQNTEAF
TRBJ1-1 TRBV20-1 SASSGIEAF
TRBJ2-5 TRBV19 ASSILAGAETQY
TRBJ1-6 TRBV5-5 ASSSQQGTPLH
TRBJ2-1 TRBV12-3/TRBV12-4 ASSFADYNEQF
TRBJ2-7 TRBV18 ASSPGEDEQY
TRBJ2-7 TRBV5-1 ASSGGTSTYEQY
TRBJ2-5 TRBV7-6 ASSLNLAGGETQY
TRBJ2-3 TRBV7-2 ASSLGQGPDTQY
TRBJ2-7 TRBV11-3 ASSLDGQGAGYEQY
TRBJ2-7 TRBV15 ATSRDRGPHEQY
TRBJ2-3 TRBV10-2 ASRQTTEYTDTQY
TRBJ1-2 TRBV5-1 ASSAYGDTDYGYT
TRBJ2-7 TRBV2 ASSDVATEQY
TRBJ1-6 TRBV9 ASSVDGLLNSPLH
TRBJ2-7 TRBV11-2 ASSLARGGHNEQY
TRBJ2-5 TRBV2 ASSPTSGARETQY
TRBJ1-5 TRBV5-8 ASSFLDRAQPQH
TRBJ2-1 TRBV11-1 ASSLGSRAGEQF
TRBJ2-7 TRBV18 ASSPPVAGANEQY
TRBJ1-4 TRBV20-1 SASLQEKLF
TRBJ2-7 TRBV18 ASSPRAATYEQY